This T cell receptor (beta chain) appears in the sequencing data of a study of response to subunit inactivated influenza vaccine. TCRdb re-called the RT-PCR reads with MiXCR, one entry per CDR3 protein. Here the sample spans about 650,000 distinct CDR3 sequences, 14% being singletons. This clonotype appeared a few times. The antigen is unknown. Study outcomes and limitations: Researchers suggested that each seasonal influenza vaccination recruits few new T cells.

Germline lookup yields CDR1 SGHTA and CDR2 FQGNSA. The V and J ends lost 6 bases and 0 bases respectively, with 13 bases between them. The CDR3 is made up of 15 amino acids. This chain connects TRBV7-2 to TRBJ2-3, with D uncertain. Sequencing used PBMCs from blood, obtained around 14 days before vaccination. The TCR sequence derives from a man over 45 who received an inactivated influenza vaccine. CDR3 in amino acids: CASSPYTTSTDTQYF. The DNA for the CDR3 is TGTGCCAGCAGTCCCTATACTACGAGCACAGATACGCAGTATTTT.